These 28 T cell receptor beta chains were all obtained from the same sample, sequenced in a study of type 1 regulatory T cells. MiXCR, applied by TCRdb to the reads, yields one record per CDR3 protein. The sample has some 100,000 distinct CDR3 sequences, roughly 28% seen once. The sequenced sample consisted of CD4+ T cells, either the whole sample or a sorted fraction (not recorded which). The receptor source for this set is a human donor in good health.

The genes are TRBV5-1 and TRBJ1-4; maybe TRBD1 (6 bases). The ends were cut back, 6 bases at V and 8 bases at J, with 23 bases in the middle. Germline CDR1 SGHRS, CDR2 YFSETQ. This CDR3 comprises 16 residues. The CDR3 region is CASTPLQGEGEEKLFF. Written as DNA, the CDR3 is TGCGCCAGCACCCCCCTACAGGGTGAGGGCGAGGAAAAACTGTTTTTT.

The chain employs TRBV9 and TRBJ2-6; 11 bases align to TRBD1. This CDR3 region has 18 residues. V lost 3 bases to trimming and J lost 2 bases; unmatched junction nucleotides: 7. Germline lookup yields CDR1 SGDLS and CDR2 YYNGEE. The CDR3 nucleotides read TGTGCCAGCAGCGACGGGACAGGGGGAGGGGCTGGGGCCAACGTCCTGACTTTC. Amino acids: CASSDGTGGGAGANVLTF.

There are a few counts of this clonotype. V usage is TRBV3-1 and J usage is TRBJ2-1; 9 bases align to TRBD1. The CDR3 extends over 14 amino acids. Per the germline V gene, CDR1 is LGHDT and CDR2 is YNNKEL (reference sequence). Germline trimming cut 6 bases from V and 9 bases from J; bases unmatched to any gene: 9. CDR3 DNA sequence: TGTGCCAGCAGACACCGGGACAGGGCTGGTGAGCAGTTCTTC. As protein: CASRHRDRAGEQFF.

This clonotype turned up a few times. CDR3 protein: CASSRTETYQETQYF. Written as DNA, the CDR3 is TGCGCCAGCAGCCGTACTGAGACGTACCAAGAGACCCAGTACTTC. The chain uses TRBV4-1 and TRBJ2-5; D is unresolved. The CDR3 contains 15 residues. The germline V gene encodes CDR1 MGHRA and CDR2 YSYEKL. Trimming pared 4 bases from V and 0 bases from J, leaving 12 bases between.

To note about this clonotype: The junction departs from the called germline gene at one end, perhaps through a read error. J is TRBJ2-1 and V is TRBV7-9, with TRBD2 matching over 12 bases. CDR1 is SEHNR and CDR2 is FQNEAQ in the germline V gene (reference sequence). This CDR3 comprises 18 residues. The CDR3 nucleotides are TGTGTCAGCAGCTCGCCGCCCACCGGGACTAGCGGGTACAATGAGCAGTTCTTC. Encoded protein: CVSSSPPTGTSGYNEQFF.

J is TRBJ2-7 and V is TRBV7-2, with TRBD2 as a possible D gene (6 bases). The germline V gene has CDR1 SGHTA and CDR2 FQGNSA. The CDR3 length is 13 residues. V gave up 5 bases and J gave up 7 bases, with 15 bases separating them. The CDR3 DNA reads TGTGCCAGCAGCATCCGGGAGTCTGGTGAGCAGTACTTC. This sequence encodes CASSIRESGEQYF.

The chain employs TRBV20-1 and TRBJ1-1; D uncertain. CDR3 size: 11 residues. Germline V gives CDR1 DFQATT, CDR2 SNEGSKA (reference sequence). V lost 6 bases and J lost 1, with 6 bases in between. DNA for the CDR3: TGCAGTGCAGAGAAGAACACTGAAGCTTTCTTT. Translating it yields CSAEKNTEAFF.

V usage is TRBV12-3 or TRBV12-4 and J usage is TRBJ1-5; weak D call: TRBD1 (5 bases). The CDR3 sequence is 13 residues long. Trimming took off 9 bases at V and 6 bases at J, with 15 bases between the two ends. DNA for the CDR3: TGTGCCAGTACTGGACTCGGGGGTCAGCCCCAGCATTTT. Translated: CASTGLGGQPQHF.

This clonotype was detected many times. The rearrangement uses TRBV4-1 and TRBJ1-1, with D possibly TRBD1 on 5 matching bases. Per the germline V gene, CDR1 is MGHRA and CDR2 is YSYEKL. This CDR3 has 14 amino acids. Between the trimmed V and J ends, which lost 5 bases and 4 bases, there was a span of 14 bases. The CDR3 bases are TGCGCCAGCAGCTCCCTGGGGGGTCGCACTGAAGCTTTCTTT. It translates to CASSSLGGRTEAFF.

This clonotype has only a few counts. The chain couples TRBV3-1 to TRBJ2-5, with TRBD2 as a possible D gene (7 bases). Trimming stripped 2 bases from V and 5 bases from J, with 12 bases between. Germline V gene data show CDR1 as LGHDT and CDR2 as YNNKEL (reference sequence). The CDR3 covers 14 residues. CDR3: CASSQWGGEETQYF. DNA for the CDR3: TGTGCCAGCAGCCAATGGGGGGGCGAGGAGACCCAGTACTTC.

The rearrangement uses TRBV4-1 and TRBJ1-2, with 7 bases lining up with TRBD1. Trimming took 0 bases from V and 4 from J; bases not matched to a gene: 2. This CDR3 has 14 amino acids. CDR1 MGHRA and CDR2 YSYEKL come from the germline V gene. CDR3 DNA: TGCGCCAGCAGCCAAGACAGGGGGGGCTATGGCTACACCTTC. It specifies CASSQDRGGYGYTF.

V gene TRBV7-8 combines with J gene TRBJ2-2; weak D call: TRBD1 (6 bases). This CDR3 contains 16 residues. Germline CDR1 and CDR2: SGHVS and FQNEAQ. Trimming left V 0 bases short and J 6 bases short, with 14 bases between. The CDR3 DNA sequence: TGTGCCAGCAGCTTAGCAGTTGTACAGGGTTCCGGGGAGCTGTTTTTT. Protein sequence: CASSLAVVQGSGELFF.

This clonotype was detected only a few times. This chain links TRBV28 with TRBJ2-5; TRBD1 aligns across 7 bases. The germline gives CDR1 MDHEN, CDR2 SYDVKM. This CDR3 region has 15 residues. Trimming removed 5 bases from V and 2 bases from J; junction bases left unmatched: 8. CDR3 sequence: CASSPGTAIQETQYF. The CDR3 DNA follows: TGTGCCAGCAGTCCGGGGACAGCTATTCAAGAGACCCAGTACTTC. The whole variable domain, remainder taken from reference TRBV28 and TRBJ2-5, is DVKVTQSSRYLVKRTGEKVFLECVQDMDHENMFWYRQDPGLGLRLIYFSYDVKMKEKGDIPEGYSVSREKKERFSLILESASTNQTSMYLCASSPGTAIQETQYFGPGTRLLVL.

This clonotype appeared a few times. The chain joins TRBV24-1 to TRBJ2-1; perhaps D is TRBD1 or TRBD2 (6 bases each). CDR1 is KGHDR and CDR2 is SFDVKD in the germline V gene. Trimming shortened V by 5 bases and J by 8 bases, and 18 bases separated the two germline ends. The CDR3 runs to 15 residues. CDR3 nucleotide sequence: TGTGCCACCAGTGCCGAGGGGGGACATATGCATGAGCAGTTCTTC. It encodes CATSAEGGHMHEQFF.

This clonotype has just a few counts. The chain joins TRBV3-1 to TRBJ2-6, with TRBD2 matching 8 bases. The junction had 9 bases not matched to a gene; V was cut back by 7 bases and J by 4 bases. The V gene's germline CDR1 is LGHDT and CDR2 YNNKEL (reference sequence). This CDR3 has 16 residues. The CDR3 sequence: CASKMSGSSGANVLTF. Here the CDR3 DNA reads TGTGCCAGCAAAATGAGCGGGAGTTCGGGGGCCAACGTCCTGACTTTC. Variable domain in full (rest from reference TRBV3-1 and TRBJ2-6): DTAVSQTPKYLVTQMGNDKSIKCEQNLGHDTMYWYKQDSKKFLKIMFSYNNKELIINETVPNRFSPKSPDKAHLNLHINSLELGDSAVYFCASKMSGSSGANVLTFGAGSRLTVL.

With regard to this clonotype: Germline and junction disagree at one end, which may indicate a read error. The chain employs TRBV5-1 and TRBJ2-1, with D maybe TRBD2 (6 bases). This CDR3 region has 15 residues. Per the germline V gene, CDR1 is SGHRS and CDR2 is YFSETQ. For the CDR3, the DNA is TGCGCCAGCAGCTTTTCCGGGACTGAGTACAATGAGCAGGTCTTC. It yields the protein CASSFSGTEYNEQVF.

This clonotype was observed a few times. This chain connects TRBV29-1 to TRBJ2-2; the D gene is possibly TRBD2 (5 bases). The V and J ends lost 0 bases and 8 bases respectively, with 13 bases between them. Germline loops: CDR1 SQVTM, CDR2 ANQGSEA. The CDR3 extends over 14 amino acids. Here the CDR3 reads CSVEDRGSNGELFF. Written as DNA, the CDR3 is TGCAGCGTTGAAGATCGAGGGTCGAATGGGGAGCTGTTTTTT.

The V call is TRBV6-5, the J call TRBJ1-2; D unclear. Trimming cost V 7 bases and J 4 bases, with 10 bases left between them. This CDR3 contains 12 residues. Germline-derived CDR1 and CDR2 are MNHEY and SVGAGI. CDR3 sequence: CASTGVGYGYTF. DNA of the CDR3: TGTGCCAGCACCGGGGTAGGCTATGGCTACACCTTC.

The chain combines TRBV28 with TRBJ1-6; 7 bases agree with TRBD1. Germline-derived CDR1 and CDR2 are MDHEN and SYDVKM. This CDR3 region has 14 residues. V lost 10 bases and J lost 9; bases outside the gene matches: 12. CDR3 nucleotides: TGTGCCACTCACGAGGCAGGGGGGTTTTCACCCCTCCACTTT. Its protein is CATHEAGGFSPLHF.

CDR3 coding DNA: TGTGCCAGCAGCACTCGGGACAGGGAGGCGGGAAAGACCCAGTACTTC. This encodes CASSTRDREAGKTQYF. The rearrangement links TRBV5-4 to TRBJ2-5, with 9 nucleotides matching TRBD1. The CDR3 totals 16 residues. The junction had 13 bases not matched to a gene; V was cut back by 4 bases and J by 6 bases. The V gene's germline CDR1 is SGHNT and CDR2 YYREEE (reference sequence).

This sequence joins TRBV2 and TRBJ1-4; TRBD1 aligns across 12 bases. This CDR3 is built from 14 residues. The J segment lost 8 bases and the V segment lost 5 bases, leaving 3 bases of the junction unmatched. Germline CDR1 is SNHLY and CDR2 is FYNNEI. The CDR3 nucleotides are TGTGCCAGCAGTTCCGGGACAGGGGGCGAAAAACTGTTTTTT. Its protein product is CASSSGTGGEKLFF.

This clonotype was seen a few times. The rearrangement joins TRBV20-1 to TRBJ2-5, with 10 bases lining up with TRBD1. CDR3 size: 13 residues. CDR1 is DFQATT, CDR2 SNEGSKA, per germline (reference sequence). J gave up 1 base and V 6 bases, and 2 bases lay outside the gene matches. This chain's CDR3 is CSARTGGQETQYF. The CDR3 DNA sequence: TGCAGTGCAAGGACAGGGGGCCAAGAGACCCAGTACTTC.

The table lists this clonotype with a count of one. J is TRBJ2-3 and V is TRBV5-4, with no clear D. The CDR3 length is 16 residues. Germline-derived CDR1 and CDR2 are SGHNT and YYREEE (reference sequence). With 0 bases removed from V and 2 bases from J, the gap between germline ends came to 13 bases. The CDR3 coding sequence is TGTGCCAGCAGCTTGGTTGCGGAGCAATTCACAGATACGCAGTATTTT. It translates to CASSLVAEQFTDTQYF.

This rearrangement joins TRBV29-1 to TRBJ1-1, with no clear D. Germline CDR1 reads SQVTM; CDR2 reads ANQGSEA. V lost 7 bases to trimming and J lost 1 base, with 4 bases between them. CDR3 length: 10 residues. CDR3 sequence (DNA): TGCAGCGCCCGGAACACTGAAGCTTTCTTT. It specifies CSARNTEAFF.

In this sample, this clonotype turned up a few times. The CDR3 sequence: CASKFVGLDEAFF. CDR3 sequence (DNA): TGTGCCAGCAAGTTCGTGGGCTTGGATGAAGCTTTCTTT. The chain couples TRBV12-3 or TRBV12-4 to TRBJ1-1; D gene unclear. Trimming left V 7 bases short and J 7 bases short, with 16 bases between. This CDR3 region has 13 residues.

This clonotype was detected a few times. The gene calls are TRBV12-3 or TRBV12-4 and TRBJ2-6; D is unresolved. The CDR3 runs to 16 residues. V was trimmed by 7 bases and J by 2 bases, leaving 15 bases between them. The CDR3 here is CASTDPIDPGANVLTF. CDR3 sequence (DNA): TGTGCCAGCACCGACCCGATCGATCCTGGGGCCAACGTCCTGACTTTC.

The V call is TRBV4-3, the J call TRBJ2-1; no definite D call. Germline CDR1 reads LGHNA; CDR2 reads YSLEER. CDR3 length equals 14 residues. V was pared by 0 bases and J by 8 bases, with 11 bases between. This CDR3 is CASSQDLALDEQFF. The CDR3 DNA is TGCGCCAGCAGCCAAGATTTAGCCCTGGATGAGCAGTTCTTC.

There are a few counts of this clonotype. The chain combines TRBV28 with TRBJ2-1, with 7 positions matching TRBD2. The CDR3 consists of 13 residues. J lost 5 bases, V lost 6 bases, and 4 bases had no gene match. Germline assignment: CDR1 MDHEN and CDR2 SYDVKM. The CDR3 region is CASSPAGNNEQFF. CDR3 bases: TGTGCCAGCAGCCCAGCGGGAAACAATGAGCAGTTCTTC. Supplemented by reference TRBV28 and TRBJ2-1, the full variable domain reads DVKVTQSSRYLVKRTGEKVFLECVQDMDHENMFWYRQDPGLGLRLIYFSYDVKMKEKGDIPEGYSVSREKKERFSLILESASTNQTSMYLCASSPAGNNEQFFGPGTRLTVL.